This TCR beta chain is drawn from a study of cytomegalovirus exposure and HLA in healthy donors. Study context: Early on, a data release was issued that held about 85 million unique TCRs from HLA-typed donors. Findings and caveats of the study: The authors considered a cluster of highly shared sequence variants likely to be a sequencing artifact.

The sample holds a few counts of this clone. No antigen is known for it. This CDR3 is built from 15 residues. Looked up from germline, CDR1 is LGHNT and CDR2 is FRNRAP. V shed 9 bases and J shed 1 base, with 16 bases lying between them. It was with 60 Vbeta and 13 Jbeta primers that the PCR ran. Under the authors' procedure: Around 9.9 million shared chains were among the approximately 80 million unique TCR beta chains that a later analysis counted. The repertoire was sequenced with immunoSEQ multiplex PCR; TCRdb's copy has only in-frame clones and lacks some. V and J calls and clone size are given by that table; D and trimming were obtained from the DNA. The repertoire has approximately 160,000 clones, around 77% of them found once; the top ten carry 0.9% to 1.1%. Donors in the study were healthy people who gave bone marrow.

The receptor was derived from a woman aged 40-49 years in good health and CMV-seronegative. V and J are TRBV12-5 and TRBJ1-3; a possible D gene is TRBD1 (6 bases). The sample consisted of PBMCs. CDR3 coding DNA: TGTGCTAGCTCCCCCGGGGACAAGTCTGGAAACACCATATATTTT. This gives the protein CASSPGDKSGNTIYF.